The rows below give T cell receptor beta chains drawn from one sample of a study of T-cell memory formation after mild COVID-19. TCRdb re-derived calls from the 5' RACE reads in MiXCR, one entry per CDR3 protein. The data contain 470,000 or so distinct CDR3 sequences, around 18% of them singletons. The specimen sequenced was PBMCs or a T cell subset sorted from them (not recorded which). The receptor source for this set is an adult woman who had mild COVID-19 (a few samples of this study predate the infection). Cell type and time point are not known. CDR3s include the opening cysteine and the closing phenylalanine or tryptophan. A D gene is named only where the DNA matches it firmly. Part of the rows lack a size; the others show once, few, many or a class for expanded clones.

j_call clone_size d_call v_call cdr3_aa cdr3_nt
TRBJ2-1 few . TRBV5-1 CASRLRENEQFF TGCGCCAGCCGCCTCAGGGAAAATGAGCAGTTCTTC
TRBJ2-1 few . TRBV9 CASSVDPLLGPGNEQFF TGTGCCAGCAGCGTAGACCCCTTATTGGGGCCCGGCAATGAGCAGTTCTTC
TRBJ2-3 few . TRBV29-1 CSVRARTQYF TGCAGCGTTAGGGCTAGAACGCAGTATTTT
TRBJ2-5 . TRBD1 TRBV24-1 CATSDRIRETQYF TGTGCCACCTCGGACAGGATTCGGGAGACCCAGTACTTC
TRBJ1-1 few TRBD1 TRBV4-1 CASSRTGEDTEAFF TGCGCCAGCAGCCGGACAGGGGAGGACACTGAAGCTTTCTTT
TRBJ2-3 few . TRBV3-1 CASSQERRYRTDTQYF TGTGCCAGCAGCCAAGAACGGAGATATCGCACAGATACGCAGTATTTT
TRBJ1-1 few TRBD1 TRBV5-1 CASSYRGMNTEAFF TGCGCCAGCAGCTACAGGGGTATGAACACTGAAGCTTTCTTT
TRBJ2-1 many TRBD2 TRBV3-1 CASSQVGGRSAREQFF TGTGCCAGCAGCCAAGTAGGCGGGAGGTCTGCCCGTGAGCAGTTCTTC
TRBJ2-1 . TRBD2 TRBV24-1 CATSRTSGSMANEQFF TGTGCCACCAGTCGGACTAGCGGGAGTATGGCAAATGAGCAGTTCTTC
TRBJ2-1 many TRBD2 TRBV12-3/TRBV12-4 CASTQLAGATMPLSEQFF TGTGCCAGCACCCAACTAGCGGGAGCTACAATGCCCCTGAGTGAGCAGTTCTTC
TRBJ2-5 . . TRBV7-2 CASSFGGSVGETQYF TGTGCCAGCAGCTTCGGAGGGTCGGTGGGGGAGACCCAGTACTTC
TRBJ2-7 . TRBD1 TRBV3-1 CASSHYGTAYEQYF TGTGCCAGCAGCCATTACGGGACAGCCTACGAGCAGTACTTC
TRBJ1-2 few . TRBV5-6 CASSLGEEGVYGYTF TGTGCCAGCAGCTTAGGGGAAGAAGGAGTCTATGGCTACACCTTC
TRBJ1-3 few TRBD1 TRBV4-1 CASSYWGGGQSGNTIYF TGCGCCAGCAGTTATTGGGGCGGGGGACAGTCTGGAAACACCATATATTTT
TRBJ1-6 . . TRBV6-4 CASSEERQSPLHF TGTGCCAGCAGTGAAGAACGTCAGTCACCCCTCCACTTT
TRBJ2-1 . . TRBV9 CASSLPRRGGASYNEQFF TGTGCCAGCAGCCTCCCCCGTAGGGGGGGGGCCTCCTACAATGAGCAGTTCTTC
TRBJ1-6 . . TRBV30 CAWSGGFYNSPLHF TGTGCCTGGAGCGGTGGTTTCTATAATTCACCCCTCCACTTT
TRBJ2-7 . TRBD1 TRBV19 CASSPDRGLSYEQYF TGTGCCAGTAGTCCGGACAGGGGGTTGTCCTACGAGCAGTACTTC
TRBJ2-2 . TRBD2 TRBV7-6 CAAGANTGELFF TGTGCAGCGGGGGCGAACACCGGGGAGCTGTTTTTT
TRBJ2-1 . . TRBV4-1 CASSQDLAFEQFF TGCGCCAGCAGCCAAGACTTGGCGTTCGAGCAGTTCTTC
TRBJ2-3 . . TRBV12-3/TRBV12-4 CASTHSTDTQYF TGTGCCAGCACCCACAGCACAGATACGCAGTATTTT
TRBJ2-1 . TRBD2 TRBV12-3/TRBV12-4 CASSIRLAGGNEQFF TGTGCCAGCAGTATAAGGCTAGCGGGGGGGAATGAGCAGTTCTTC
TRBJ2-3 few . TRBV7-6 CASSSGLGSTDTQYF TGTGCCAGCAGCTCCGGACTCGGAAGCACAGATACGCAGTATTTT
TRBJ2-1 few . TRBV12-3/TRBV12-4 CASSPDVISYNEQFF TGTGCCAGCAGTCCAGACGTGATCTCCTACAATGAGCAGTTCTTC
TRBJ2-6 few TRBD1 TRBV15 CATSGGQLSGANVLTF TGTGCCACCAGCGGGGGACAGCTCTCTGGGGCCAACGTCCTGACTTTC
TRBJ2-1 few TRBD2 TRBV28 CASSTLRLAGRSEQFF TGTGCCAGCAGTACCCTTCGACTAGCGGGGCGGAGTGAGCAGTTCTTC
TRBJ2-2 few TRBD1 TRBV9 CASSTGQGGNTGELFF TGTGCCAGCAGCACGGGACAGGGGGGAAACACCGGGGAGCTGTTTTTT
TRBJ2-2 . . TRBV12-3/TRBV12-4 CATGLTGELFF TGTGCCACGGGCCTCACCGGGGAGCTGTTTTTT
TRBJ2-1 once . TRBV24-1 CATSPSGREQFF TGTGCCACCAGCCCGAGTGGGCGTGAGCAGTTCTTC
TRBJ1-5 . . TRBV24-1 CATSESRRAALSNQPQHF TGTGCCACCAGTGAATCACGCAGGGCAGCCTTGAGCAATCAGCCCCAGCATTTT
TRBJ2-2 few . TRBV4-1 CASSPPTYTGELFF TGCGCCAGCAGCCCGCCGACGTACACCGGGGAGCTGTTTTTT
TRBJ2-3 few . TRBV7-8 CASSPRASLDTQYF TGTGCCAGCAGCCCCCGGGCGTCCCTAGATACGCAGTATTTT
TRBJ1-3 . . TRBV2 CASLWGSPGNTIYF TGTGCCAGCTTATGGGGGAGCCCTGGAAACACCATATATTTT
TRBJ2-5 . TRBD1 TRBV5-1 CASSPGQGAQETQYF TGCGCCAGCAGCCCGGGACAGGGGGCACAAGAGACCCAGTACTTC
TRBJ1-2 . TRBD1 TRBV29-1 CSVSRDRVYGYTF TGCAGCGTTTCTCGGGACAGGGTCTATGGCTACACCTTC
TRBJ2-1 . TRBD2 TRBV7-9 CASNPGGFSYNEQFF TGTGCCAGCAACCCGGGGGGATTCTCCTACAATGAGCAGTTCTTC
TRBJ1-3 few . TRBV5-6 CASSRGLSQTGNTIYF TGTGCCAGCAGCCGAGGACTTTCCCAAACTGGAAACACCATATATTTT
TRBJ2-3 few TRBD2 TRBV24-1 CATSDLGTSGGPGTDTQYF TGTGCCACCAGTGATCTCGGGACTAGCGGGGGGCCGGGCACAGATACGCAGTATTTT
TRBJ1-1 few . TRBV12-3/TRBV12-4 CASSFWSANTEAFF TGTGCCAGCAGTTTTTGGTCTGCCAACACTGAAGCTTTCTTT
TRBJ1-2 few TRBD1 TRBV12-3/TRBV12-4 CASSLARDRAFDPNYGYTF TGTGCCAGCAGTTTAGCTAGAGACAGGGCCTTTGACCCCAACTATGGCTACACCTTC
TRBJ1-4 many . TRBV4-3 CASSQNQGLNEKLFF TGCGCCAGCAGCCAGAACCAGGGGCTTAATGAAAAACTGTTTTTT
TRBJ2-2 few TRBD1 TRBV7-2 CASRAMPGQGSGELFF TGTGCCAGCAGAGCCATGCCGGGACAGGGGTCCGGGGAGCTGTTTTTT
TRBJ1-1 few . TRBV20-1 CSARAGGVARTEAFF TGCAGTGCTAGAGCAGGTGGGGTTGCTAGGACTGAAGCTTTCTTT
TRBJ1-1 . . TRBV6-1 CASSEIKGTEAFF TGTGCCAGCAGTGAAATAAAAGGTACTGAAGCTTTCTTT
TRBJ2-7 few . TRBV29-1 CSVESEGRSEEQYF TGCAGCGTTGAATCTGAGGGACGGTCGGAGGAGCAGTACTTC
TRBJ2-6 . . TRBV2 CASSDERWATLSGANVLTF TGTGCCAGCAGTGACGAGAGATGGGCCACTCTCTCTGGGGCCAACGTCCTGACTTTC
TRBJ1-4 . . TRBV6-1 CASSRPAVLNEKLFF TGTGCCAGCAGTCGCCCGGCCGTTCTAAATGAAAAACTGTTTTTT
TRBJ2-1 . TRBD2 TRBV7-6 CASSGGTSGGYYNEQFF TGTGCCAGCAGCGGCGGGACTAGCGGGGGATACTACAATGAGCAGTTCTTC
TRBJ2-2 . . TRBV5-1 CASSLYSGELFF TGCGCCAGCAGCTTGTATAGCGGGGAGCTGTTTTTT
TRBJ1-1 once TRBD1 TRBV3-1 CASSTQGVRTEAFF TGTGCCAGCAGCACACAGGGGGTTCGGACTGAAGCTTTCTTT
TRBJ2-1 few . TRBV4-2 CASSQEWLNNEQFF TGTGCCAGCAGCCAAGAGTGGCTGAACAATGAGCAGTTCTTC
TRBJ2-5 few . TRBV7-6 CASSLIGVTQYF TGTGCCAGCAGCTTAATCGGTGTGACCCAGTACTTC
TRBJ2-1 . TRBD2 TRBV12-3/TRBV12-4 CASSPSGRASFF TGTGCCAGCAGCCCTAGCGGGAGGGCCTCGTTCTTC
TRBJ1-2 . TRBD1 TRBV5-1 CATGQGTNYGYTF TGCGCCACAGGACAGGGAACGAACTATGGCTACACCTTC
TRBJ2-4 . TRBD2 TRBV6-2/TRBV6-3 CASRGMGLAEAKNIQYF TGTGCCAGCAGGGGGATGGGACTAGCGGAAGCCAAAAACATTCAGTACTTC
TRBJ2-2 many . TRBV15 CATSRDHQASPGELFF TGTGCCACCAGCAGAGATCACCAGGCCAGCCCCGGGGAGCTGTTTTTT
TRBJ2-1 . TRBD2 TRBV2 CASRVGLAGGNEQFF TGTGCCAGCAGGGTTGGACTAGCGGGAGGCAATGAGCAGTTCTTC